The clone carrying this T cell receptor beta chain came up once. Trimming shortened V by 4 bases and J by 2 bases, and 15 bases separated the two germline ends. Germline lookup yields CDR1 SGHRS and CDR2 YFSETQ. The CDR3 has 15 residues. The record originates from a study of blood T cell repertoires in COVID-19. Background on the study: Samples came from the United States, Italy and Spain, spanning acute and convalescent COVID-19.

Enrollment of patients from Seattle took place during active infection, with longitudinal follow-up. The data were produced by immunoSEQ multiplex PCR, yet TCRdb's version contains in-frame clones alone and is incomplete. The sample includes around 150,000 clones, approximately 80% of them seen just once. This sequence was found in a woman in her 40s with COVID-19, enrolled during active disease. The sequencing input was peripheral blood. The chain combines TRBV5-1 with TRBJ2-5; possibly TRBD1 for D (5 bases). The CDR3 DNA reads TGCGCCAGCAGCAAGAGCCAGGGCCCTCAAGAGACCCAGTACTTC. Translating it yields CASSKSQGPQETQYF. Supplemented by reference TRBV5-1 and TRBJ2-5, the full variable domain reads KAGVTQTPRYLIKTRGQQVTLSCSPISGHRSVSWYQQTPGQGLQFLFEYFSETQRNKGNFPGRFSGRQFSNSRSEMNVSTLELGDSALYLCASSKSQGPQETQYFGPGTRLLVL.